The rows below give T cell receptor beta chains drawn from one sample of a study of Graves' ophthalmopathy and Graves' hyperthyroidism. TCRdb processed the multiplex PCR reads anew with MiXCR; each CDR3 protein has one entry. The data contain about 340,000 distinct CDR3 sequences, roughly 17% of them singletons. The sequencing sample was made of peripheral blood. These receptors came from an adult man with Graves' ophthalmopathy. Each CDR3 is given with its conserved first and last residue. A D gene is named only where the DNA matches it firmly. Size values are once, few and many counts, or a class for expanded clones, and some rows have none.

cdr3_aa: CASSLAGDYEQYF
cdr3_nt: TGTGCCAGCAGCTTAGCCGGGGACTACGAGCAGTACTTC
d_call: -
clone_size: many
cdr3_length: 13
j_call: TRBJ2-7
v_call: TRBV7-9

cdr3_aa: CASSPRITSYEQYF
cdr3_nt: TGTGCCAGCAGCCCCAGGATCACCTCCTACGAGCAGTACTTC
d_call: -
clone_size: few
cdr3_length: 14
j_call: TRBJ2-7
v_call: TRBV6-2/TRBV6-3

cdr3_aa: CSAPDRTNSPLHF
cdr3_nt: TGCAGTGCTCCGGACAGGACTAATTCACCCCTCCACTTT
d_call: TRBD1
clone_size: -
cdr3_length: 13
j_call: TRBJ1-6
v_call: TRBV20-1

cdr3_aa: CASRDNTQPQHF
cdr3_nt: TGTGCCAGCAGGGACAACACTCAGCCCCAGCATTTT
d_call: -
clone_size: many
cdr3_length: 12
j_call: TRBJ1-5
v_call: TRBV6-1

cdr3_aa: CSAFRGDTEAFF
cdr3_nt: TGCAGTGCATTCCGGGGGGACACTGAAGCTTTCTTT
d_call: -
clone_size: many
cdr3_length: 12
j_call: TRBJ1-1
v_call: TRBV20-1

cdr3_aa: CASSLGWRGEAREKLFF
cdr3_nt: TGTGCCAGCAGCTTAGGGTGGAGGGGGGAGGCGCGGGAAAAACTGTTTTTT
d_call: -
clone_size: -
cdr3_length: 17
j_call: TRBJ1-4
v_call: TRBV7-8

cdr3_aa: CASSESPYGYTF
cdr3_nt: TGTGCCAGCAGTGAATCCCCCTATGGCTACACCTTC
d_call: -
clone_size: many
cdr3_length: 12
j_call: TRBJ1-2
v_call: TRBV2

cdr3_aa: CAWSQLAGGLETQYF
cdr3_nt: TGTGCCTGGTCCCAGCTAGCGGGAGGTTTGGAGACCCAGTACTTC
d_call: TRBD2
clone_size: many
cdr3_length: 15
j_call: TRBJ2-5
v_call: TRBV30

cdr3_aa: CASREFNGGNTEAFF
cdr3_nt: TGTGCCAGCAGGGAATTCAACGGGGGAAACACTGAAGCTTTCTTT
d_call: -
clone_size: many
cdr3_length: 15
j_call: TRBJ1-1
v_call: TRBV2

cdr3_aa: CSARWGGPEQYF
cdr3_nt: TGCAGTGCTAGATGGGGGGGCCCCGAGCAGTACTTC
d_call: -
clone_size: many
cdr3_length: 12
j_call: TRBJ2-7
v_call: TRBV20-1

cdr3_aa: CAISLLAGGGTDTQYF
cdr3_nt: TGTGCCATCAGCCTACTAGCGGGGGGGGGGACAGATACGCAGTATTTT
d_call: TRBD2
clone_size: many
cdr3_length: 16
j_call: TRBJ2-3
v_call: TRBV10-3

cdr3_aa: CASSQDYASNQPQHF
cdr3_nt: TGTGCCAGCAGCCAAGATTATGCCAGCAATCAGCCCCAGCATTTT
d_call: -
clone_size: many
cdr3_length: 15
j_call: TRBJ1-5
v_call: TRBV4-2

cdr3_aa: CASSEYGTEAFF
cdr3_nt: TGTGCCAGCAGTGAATACGGAACTGAAGCTTTCTTT
d_call: -
clone_size: many
cdr3_length: 12
j_call: TRBJ1-1
v_call: TRBV6-1

cdr3_aa: CASSPLAGGMETQYF
cdr3_nt: TGTGCCAGCAGCCCCCTGGCGGGGGGTATGGAGACCCAGTACTTC
d_call: TRBD2
clone_size: many
cdr3_length: 15
j_call: TRBJ2-5
v_call: TRBV27

cdr3_aa: CASSRLGSSGGQTQYF
cdr3_nt: TGTGCCAGCAGTCGCCTCGGAAGTAGCGGGGGACAGACCCAGTACTTC
d_call: TRBD2
clone_size: many
cdr3_length: 16
j_call: TRBJ2-5
v_call: TRBV6-1

cdr3_aa: CASSELDNSNTEAFF
cdr3_nt: TGTGCCAGCAGTGAATTAGACAATTCAAACACTGAAGCTTTCTTT
d_call: -
clone_size: many
cdr3_length: 15
j_call: TRBJ1-1
v_call: TRBV6-1

cdr3_aa: CASSLHGGGAYNEQFF
cdr3_nt: TGCGCCAGCAGCTTGCACGGCGGGGGGGCCTACAATGAGCAGTTCTTC
d_call: TRBD2
clone_size: many
cdr3_length: 16
j_call: TRBJ2-1
v_call: TRBV5-1

cdr3_aa: CATSRVTGVAEAFF
cdr3_nt: TGTGCCACCAGCCGAGTGACAGGGGTCGCTGAAGCTTTCTTT
d_call: TRBD1
clone_size: many
cdr3_length: 14
j_call: TRBJ1-1
v_call: TRBV15

cdr3_aa: CASSFGGGYTGELFF
cdr3_nt: TGTGCCAGCAGTTTCGGGGGAGGTTACACCGGGGAGCTGTTTTTT
d_call: -
clone_size: few
cdr3_length: 15
j_call: TRBJ2-2
v_call: TRBV12-3/TRBV12-4

cdr3_aa: CASSYRDGGNTIYF
cdr3_nt: TGTGCCAGCAGTTACAGAGACGGCGGAAACACCATATATTTT
d_call: -
clone_size: many
cdr3_length: 14
j_call: TRBJ1-3
v_call: TRBV6-5

cdr3_aa: CASSLQGLQETQYF
cdr3_nt: TGTGCCAGCAGCCTTCAGGGGCTCCAAGAGACCCAGTACTTC
d_call: -
clone_size: many
cdr3_length: 14
j_call: TRBJ2-5
v_call: TRBV7-2

cdr3_aa: CSASQLAGGLGETQYF
cdr3_nt: TGCAGTGCTAGCCAACTAGCGGGAGGACTGGGAGAGACCCAGTACTTC
d_call: TRBD2
clone_size: -
cdr3_length: 16
j_call: TRBJ2-5
v_call: TRBV20-1

cdr3_aa: CASSDSGGVTAFF
cdr3_nt: TGTGCCAGCAGTGACTCCGGAGGGGTTACGGCTTTCTTT
d_call: -
clone_size: many
cdr3_length: 13
j_call: TRBJ1-1
v_call: TRBV6-5

cdr3_aa: CASSYSDNPRETQYF
cdr3_nt: TGTGCCAGCAGTTACTCGGACAACCCCAGAGAGACCCAGTACTTC
d_call: -
clone_size: many
cdr3_length: 15
j_call: TRBJ2-5
v_call: TRBV6-5

cdr3_aa: CAWKRGASYNSPLHF
cdr3_nt: TGTGCCTGGAAGCGAGGGGCTTCTTATAATTCACCCCTCCACTTT
d_call: -
clone_size: many
cdr3_length: 15
j_call: TRBJ1-6
v_call: TRBV30

cdr3_aa: CSARGPGQGVYEQYF
cdr3_nt: TGCAGTGCTAGAGGCCCGGGACAGGGCGTCTACGAGCAGTACTTC
d_call: TRBD1
clone_size: many
cdr3_length: 15
j_call: TRBJ2-7
v_call: TRBV20-1

cdr3_aa: CASRTDSQVTGELFF
cdr3_nt: TGTGCCAGCAGGACAGACAGTCAGGTCACCGGGGAGCTGTTTTTT
d_call: -
clone_size: many
cdr3_length: 15
j_call: TRBJ2-2
v_call: TRBV28

cdr3_aa: CASSRGIGLHTGELFF
cdr3_nt: TGTGCCAGCAGCAGAGGTATTGGACTCCACACCGGGGAGCTGTTTTTT
d_call: -
clone_size: many
cdr3_length: 16
j_call: TRBJ2-2
v_call: TRBV7-2

cdr3_aa: CASSAGTTFTEAFF
cdr3_nt: TGTGCCAGCAGTGCCGGGACAACCTTCACTGAAGCTTTCTTT
d_call: -
clone_size: many
cdr3_length: 14
j_call: TRBJ1-1
v_call: TRBV6-1

cdr3_aa: CASSLIGPGDTEAFF
cdr3_nt: TGTGCCAGCAGCTTAATAGGGCCGGGTGACACTGAAGCTTTCTTT
d_call: -
clone_size: many
cdr3_length: 15
j_call: TRBJ1-1
v_call: TRBV7-3

cdr3_aa: CSARDRAEETYEQYF
cdr3_nt: TGCAGTGCTAGAGATCGGGCGGAGGAAACCTACGAGCAGTACTTC
d_call: -
clone_size: many
cdr3_length: 15
j_call: TRBJ2-7
v_call: TRBV20-1

cdr3_aa: CASSQGRTVRSEQYF
cdr3_nt: TGTGCCAGCAGCCAAGGGAGGACTGTCCGTAGCGAGCAGTACTTC
d_call: -
clone_size: many
cdr3_length: 15
j_call: TRBJ2-7
v_call: TRBV4-2

cdr3_aa: CATSTGRNTGELFF
cdr3_nt: TGTGCCACCAGTACTGGGAGGAACACCGGGGAGCTGTTTTTT
d_call: -
clone_size: many
cdr3_length: 14
j_call: TRBJ2-2
v_call: TRBV24-1

cdr3_aa: CASSVPNENIQYF
cdr3_nt: TGTGCCAGCAGTGTTCCGAACGAAAACATTCAGTACTTC
d_call: -
clone_size: many
cdr3_length: 13
j_call: TRBJ2-4
v_call: TRBV2

cdr3_aa: CASSFSGAGNTIYF
cdr3_nt: TGTGCCAGCAGTTTTTCGGGGGCTGGAAACACCATATATTTT
d_call: -
clone_size: many
cdr3_length: 14
j_call: TRBJ1-3
v_call: TRBV12-3/TRBV12-4

cdr3_aa: CASSSGQGNGNTIYF
cdr3_nt: TGTGCCAGCAGCTCAGGACAGGGGAACGGAAACACCATATATTTT
d_call: TRBD1
clone_size: many
cdr3_length: 15
j_call: TRBJ1-3
v_call: TRBV12-3/TRBV12-4

cdr3_aa: CASSQVASTIRYGYTF
cdr3_nt: TGTGCCAGCAGCCAAGTGGCTTCGACGATTAGGTATGGCTACACCTTC
d_call: -
clone_size: many
cdr3_length: 16
j_call: TRBJ1-2
v_call: TRBV3-1

cdr3_aa: CASSLDTGGNQPQHF
cdr3_nt: TGTGCCAGCAGTTTGGATACAGGGGGCAATCAGCCCCAGCATTTT
d_call: TRBD1
clone_size: many
cdr3_length: 15
j_call: TRBJ1-5
v_call: TRBV12-3/TRBV12-4

cdr3_aa: CASIRQGSYEQYF
cdr3_nt: TGTGCCAGTATAAGGCAGGGATCCTACGAGCAGTACTTC
d_call: -
clone_size: many
cdr3_length: 13
j_call: TRBJ2-7
v_call: TRBV6-2/TRBV6-3

cdr3_aa: CASSSHGQGQMATQYF
cdr3_nt: TGTGCCAGCAGTTCCCATGGACAGGGTCAAATGGCGACCCAGTACTTC
d_call: TRBD1
clone_size: many
cdr3_length: 16
j_call: TRBJ2-5
v_call: TRBV12-3/TRBV12-4

cdr3_aa: CASSLQGIVEYEQYF
cdr3_nt: TGTGCCAGCAGTTTACAGGGGATAGTCGAGTACGAGCAGTACTTC
d_call: -
clone_size: many
cdr3_length: 15
j_call: TRBJ2-7
v_call: TRBV12-3/TRBV12-4